Listed below are T cell receptor beta chains from one sample, sequenced in a study of regulatory T cells in long-lasting Graves disease. A single record per CDR3 protein comes from TCRdb applying MiXCR to the multiplex PCR reads. The sample has around 320,000 distinct CDR3 sequences, over 15% seen once. A further study also used this sample, focusing on T cells in Graves' hyperthyroidism and ophthalmopathy.

Sequenced material: peripheral blood mononuclear cells (PBMCs), taken at new diagnosis, from a patient treated with antithyroid drugs. Every receptor here comes from a middle-aged man with Graves disease. The CDR3 runs from the conserved cysteine through the conserved F or W. Fields, in order: J gene, V gene, clone size, D gene, CDR3 protein, CDR3 DNA. The D gene is left open where the match is weak. The size of a clone is reported for some rows only, either as once, few or many, or as a class for expanded clones.

J gene: TRBJ2-7; V gene: TRBV11-2; clone size: few; D gene: NA; CDR3 protein: CASSHTGFYEQYF; CDR3 DNA: TGTGCCAGCAGCCATACAGGGTTCTACGAGCAGTACTTC
J gene: TRBJ1-2; V gene: TRBV2; clone size: many; D gene: NA; CDR3 protein: CASSSLTGSDGYTF; CDR3 DNA: TGTGCCAGCAGTTCCCTAACAGGGAGTGATGGCTACACCTTC
J gene: TRBJ2-1; V gene: TRBV12-3/TRBV12-4; clone size: NA; D gene: TRBD2; CDR3 protein: CASSLWGGRVYNEQFF; CDR3 DNA: TGTGCCAGCAGTTTGTGGGGGGGGAGGGTCTACAATGAGCAGTTCTTC
J gene: TRBJ1-1; V gene: TRBV7-2; clone size: many; D gene: NA; CDR3 protein: CASSLFNRLNTEAFF; CDR3 DNA: TGTGCCAGCAGCTTATTTAATCGGCTGAACACTGAAGCTTTCTTT
J gene: TRBJ2-5; V gene: TRBV3-1; clone size: many; D gene: TRBD1; CDR3 protein: CASSPTGAEETQYF; CDR3 DNA: TGTGCCAGCAGCCCGACAGGGGCCGAAGAGACCCAGTACTTC
J gene: TRBJ1-1; V gene: TRBV7-9; clone size: many; D gene: NA; CDR3 protein: CASSRNGPGAGAFF; CDR3 DNA: TGTGCCAGCAGCCGAAATGGGCCCGGAGCCGGAGCTTTCTTT
J gene: TRBJ2-7; V gene: TRBV20-1; clone size: few; D gene: TRBD2; CDR3 protein: CSARALLAGRAYEQYF; CDR3 DNA: TGCAGTGCTAGGGCCCTACTAGCGGGGAGAGCCTACGAGCAGTACTTC
J gene: TRBJ1-5; V gene: TRBV19; clone size: NA; D gene: NA; CDR3 protein: CASSLQSPDQPQHF; CDR3 DNA: TGTGCCAGTAGTCTACAAAGTCCTGATCAGCCCCAGCATTTT
J gene: TRBJ1-1; V gene: TRBV6-2/TRBV6-3; clone size: few; D gene: NA; CDR3 protein: CASSFLTGEAFF; CDR3 DNA: TGTGCCAGCAGTTTCCTCACTGGTGAAGCTTTCTTT
J gene: TRBJ2-2; V gene: TRBV7-6; clone size: few; D gene: NA; CDR3 protein: CASSLQWTGELFF; CDR3 DNA: TGTGCCAGCAGCTTACAGTGGACCGGGGAGCTGTTTTTT
J gene: TRBJ1-6; V gene: TRBV6-1; clone size: many; D gene: NA; CDR3 protein: CASTQGLLDNSPLHF; CDR3 DNA: TGTGCCAGCACCCAGGGATTACTCGATAATTCACCCCTCCACTTT
J gene: TRBJ2-4; V gene: TRBV28; clone size: few; D gene: NA; CDR3 protein: CASSMGTGIQYF; CDR3 DNA: TGTGCCAGCAGTATGGGGACGGGTATTCAGTACTTC
J gene: TRBJ2-5; V gene: TRBV5-5; clone size: many; D gene: NA; CDR3 protein: CASSFGPMKTQYF; CDR3 DNA: TGTGCCAGCAGCTTTGGTCCGATGAAGACCCAGTACTTC
J gene: TRBJ2-2; V gene: TRBV24-1; clone size: NA; D gene: NA; CDR3 protein: CATSAPGQNTGELFF; CDR3 DNA: TGTGCCACCAGTGCCCCGGGACAGAACACCGGGGAGCTGTTTTTT
J gene: TRBJ1-2; V gene: TRBV20-1; clone size: many; D gene: NA; CDR3 protein: CSARAGGGYTF; CDR3 DNA: TGCAGTGCTAGGGCGGGGGGCGGCTACACCTTC
J gene: TRBJ1-4; V gene: TRBV7-2; clone size: many; D gene: NA; CDR3 protein: CASSTRPGTPGEKLFF; CDR3 DNA: TGTGCCAGCAGCACACGCCCCGGGACCCCGGGTGAAAAACTGTTTTTT
J gene: TRBJ2-7; V gene: TRBV24-1; clone size: few; D gene: NA; CDR3 protein: CAPRPGVAIYEQYF; CDR3 DNA: TGTGCCCCTAGGCCGGGGGTAGCTATCTACGAGCAGTACTTC
J gene: TRBJ1-1; V gene: TRBV28; clone size: many; D gene: NA; CDR3 protein: CGVGRLDPEAFF; CDR3 DNA: TGTGGCGTTGGGAGGTTGGACCCTGAAGCTTTCTTT
J gene: TRBJ2-4; V gene: TRBV18; clone size: many; D gene: TRBD1; CDR3 protein: CASSRQGDYKNIQYF; CDR3 DNA: TGTGCCAGCTCACGACAGGGGGATTACAAAAACATTCAGTACTTC
J gene: TRBJ2-1; V gene: TRBV5-1; clone size: NA; D gene: TRBD2; CDR3 protein: CASSSLGGINEQFF; CDR3 DNA: TGCGCCAGCAGCTCCTTGGGGGGGATTAATGAGCAGTTCTTC
J gene: TRBJ2-5; V gene: TRBV9; clone size: many; D gene: NA; CDR3 protein: CASSRGDSETQYF; CDR3 DNA: TGTGCCAGCAGTAGAGGGGACTCAGAGACCCAGTACTTC
J gene: TRBJ2-5; V gene: TRBV6-5; clone size: many; D gene: NA; CDR3 protein: CASSYSGGMGETQYF; CDR3 DNA: TGTGCCAGCAGTTACTCGGGAGGAATGGGAGAGACCCAGTACTTC
J gene: TRBJ2-7; V gene: TRBV9; clone size: NA; D gene: TRBD2; CDR3 protein: CASSVGTSRGYEQYF; CDR3 DNA: TGTGCCAGCAGCGTAGGGACTAGCAGAGGATACGAGCAGTACTTC
J gene: TRBJ2-7; V gene: TRBV25-1; clone size: many; D gene: TRBD1; CDR3 protein: CASKPRDRSGYQYF; CDR3 DNA: TGTGCCAGCAAACCCCGGGACAGATCGGGGTATCAGTACTTC
J gene: TRBJ2-2; V gene: TRBV4-1; clone size: NA; D gene: TRBD2; CDR3 protein: CASSPFGGLAGKANTGELFF; CDR3 DNA: TGCGCCAGCAGCCCATTTGGGGGCCTAGCGGGGAAAGCGAACACCGGGGAGCTGTTTTTT
J gene: TRBJ1-1; V gene: TRBV9; clone size: NA; D gene: NA; CDR3 protein: CASSAGTEAFF; CDR3 DNA: TGTGCCAGCAGCGCCGGGACTGAAGCTTTCTTT
J gene: TRBJ2-7; V gene: TRBV2; clone size: many; D gene: NA; CDR3 protein: CASSQTLGRGEGEQYF; CDR3 DNA: TGTGCCAGCAGCCAAACGCTCGGCAGGGGAGAAGGCGAGCAGTACTTC
J gene: TRBJ2-3; V gene: TRBV20-1; clone size: NA; D gene: NA; CDR3 protein: CSARRPDLTDTQYF; CDR3 DNA: TGCAGTGCTAGACGGCCGGACCTCACAGATACGCAGTATTTT
J gene: TRBJ2-5; V gene: TRBV20-1; clone size: many; D gene: NA; CDR3 protein: CSARGTWETQYF; CDR3 DNA: TGCAGTGCTAGAGGCACTTGGGAGACCCAGTACTTC
J gene: TRBJ2-5; V gene: TRBV7-3; clone size: many; D gene: TRBD2; CDR3 protein: CASSPPWSGGQETQYF; CDR3 DNA: TGTGCCAGCAGCCCCCCGTGGTCGGGGGGCCAAGAGACCCAGTACTTC
J gene: TRBJ1-6; V gene: TRBV27; clone size: many; D gene: NA; CDR3 protein: CASTARGLSPLHF; CDR3 DNA: TGTGCCAGCACCGCGAGGGGCCTTTCACCCCTCCACTTT
J gene: TRBJ1-6; V gene: TRBV12-3/TRBV12-4; clone size: many; D gene: NA; CDR3 protein: CASSEFGRGGNSPLHF; CDR3 DNA: TGTGCCAGCAGTGAGTTTGGCCGGGGGGGCAATTCACCCCTCCACTTT
J gene: TRBJ1-1; V gene: TRBV19; clone size: NA; D gene: NA; CDR3 protein: CASSTVGGLGNTEAFF; CDR3 DNA: TGTGCCAGCTCCACCGTGGGGGGACTCGGGAACACTGAAGCTTTCTTT
J gene: TRBJ1-1; V gene: TRBV7-3; clone size: many; D gene: NA; CDR3 protein: CASSPGTDGAEAFF; CDR3 DNA: TGTGCCAGCAGCCCCGGGACGGACGGTGCCGAAGCTTTCTTT
J gene: TRBJ1-5; V gene: TRBV28; clone size: many; D gene: TRBD1; CDR3 protein: CASVPGQDDQPQHF; CDR3 DNA: TGTGCCAGCGTCCCGGGACAGGATGATCAGCCCCAGCATTTT
J gene: TRBJ1-4; V gene: TRBV4-1; clone size: few; D gene: NA; CDR3 protein: CASSQEAKKLFF; CDR3 DNA: TGCGCCAGCAGCCAAGAGGCCAAAAAACTGTTTTTT
J gene: TRBJ2-4; V gene: TRBV4-1; clone size: NA; D gene: NA; CDR3 protein: CASSQVSLSLAKNIQYF; CDR3 DNA: TGCGCCAGCAGCCAAGTCTCCTTATCCCTAGCCAAAAACATTCAGTACTTC